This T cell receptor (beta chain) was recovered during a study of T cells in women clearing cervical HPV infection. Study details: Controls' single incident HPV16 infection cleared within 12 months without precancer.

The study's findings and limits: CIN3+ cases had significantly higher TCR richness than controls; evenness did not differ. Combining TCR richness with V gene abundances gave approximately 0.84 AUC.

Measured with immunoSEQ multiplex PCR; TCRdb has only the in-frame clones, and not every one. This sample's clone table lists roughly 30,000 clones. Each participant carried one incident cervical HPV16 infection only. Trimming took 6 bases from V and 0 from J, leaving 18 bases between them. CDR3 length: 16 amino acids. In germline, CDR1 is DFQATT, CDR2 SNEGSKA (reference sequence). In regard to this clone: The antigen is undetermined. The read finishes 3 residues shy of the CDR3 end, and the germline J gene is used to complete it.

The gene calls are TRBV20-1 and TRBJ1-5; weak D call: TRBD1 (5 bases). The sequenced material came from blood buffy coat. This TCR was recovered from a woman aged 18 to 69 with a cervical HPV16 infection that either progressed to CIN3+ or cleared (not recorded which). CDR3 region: CSAYSGGDSSNQPQHF. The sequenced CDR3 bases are TGCAGTGCCTACTCTGGAGGAGACAGTAGCAATCAGCCC.